Presented here are 7 T cell receptor beta chains from one specimen sequenced in a study of T-cell reconstitution after alpha-beta-depleted transplantation in children. The authors prepared the TCRbeta library with unique molecular identifiers. TCRdb independently ran MiXCR on the PCR reads; one entry per CDR3 protein. Among 900,000 or so distinct CDR3 sequences listed, about 15% were seen once. The sequences come from PBMCs, mostly from graft donor cells, collected 360 days after TCRalphabeta/CD19-depleted stem cell transplant. The receptors originated from a male patient younger than 18 who had a stem cell transplant for acute lymphoblastic leukemia, so the T cells may come from the graft donor.

This clonotype was counted between two and nine times. This chain connects TRBV12-3 or TRBV12-4 to TRBJ2-1, with 14 positions matching TRBD2. This CDR3 has 16 amino acids. V shed 5 bases, J shed 8 bases, and the junction held 8 bases outside the gene matches. This CDR3 reads CASSTGTSGSGDEQFF. The DNA for the CDR3 is TGTGCCAGCAGTACCGGGACTAGCGGGAGTGGGGATGAGCAGTTCTTC.

The V and J genes are TRBV4-2 and TRBJ2-1; 11 positions match TRBD2. CDR1 is LGHNA and CDR2 is YNFKEQ in the germline V gene. J lost 9 bases, V lost 0 bases, and 13 bases had no gene match. This CDR3 has 18 amino acids. CDR3 loop: CASSQDVGTTSGSTEQFF. The CDR3 region has the DNA TGTGCCAGCAGCCAAGACGTGGGGACAACTAGCGGGAGTACTGAGCAGTTCTTC.

Only a few counts were recorded for this clonotype. This chain uses TRBV4-1 with TRBJ2-5; tentatively, D is TRBD1 or TRBD2 (5 bases each). The germline V gene encodes CDR1 MGHRA and CDR2 YSYEKL. The V end was cut by 4 bases, the J end by 3 bases, with 18 bases between. The CDR3 consists of 16 residues. The CDR3 DNA reads as TGCGCCAGCAGCCGCCGACAGTTGAGGGATAAAGAGACCCAGTACTTC. It yields the protein CASSRRQLRDKETQYF.

The rearrangement links TRBV29-1 to TRBJ2-7; D is uncertain. Trimming took 4 bases from V and 4 from J, leaving 5 bases between them. Looked up from germline, CDR1 is SQVTM and CDR2 is ANQGSEA. The CDR3 is made up of 10 amino acids. The CDR3 is CSVGEYEQYF. DNA of the CDR3: TGCAGCGTTGGAGAGTACGAGCAGTACTTC.

There are a few counts of this clonotype. This chain joins TRBV5-1 and TRBJ2-7, with 8 positions matching TRBD1. The CDR3 is 15 amino acids. Germline V gene data show CDR1 as SGHRS and CDR2 as YFSETQ. V lost 2 bases to trimming and J lost 3 bases; unmatched junction nucleotides: 7. The CDR3 DNA is TGCGCCAGCAGCTTCCTGGACAGGGATTACTACGAGCAGTACTTC. Translation gives CASSFLDRDYYEQYF.

In its sample, this clonotype was seen many times. This chain connects TRBV9 to TRBJ2-1, with 7 bases identical to TRBD1. The length of the CDR3 is 16 residues. Per germline, CDR1 SGDLS and CDR2 YYNGEE. Unmatched junction bases numbered 4, after V lost 1 base and J lost 0 bases. In DNA, the CDR3 is TGTGCCAGCAGCGTATTGGGACAGCCCTCCTACAATGAGCAGTTCTTC. This translates into CASSVLGQPSYNEQFF.

This clonotype has a handful of counts. This chain links TRBV20-1 with TRBJ1-6; 7 bases align to TRBD1. J lost 7 bases, V lost 3 bases, and 6 bases had no gene match. Germline assignment: CDR1 DFQATT and CDR2 SNEGSKA (reference sequence). The length of the CDR3 is 14 residues. The CDR3 region has the DNA TGCAGTGCTAGCTGGACAGGAGGGAATTCACCCCTCCACTTT. Protein sequence: CSASWTGGNSPLHF.